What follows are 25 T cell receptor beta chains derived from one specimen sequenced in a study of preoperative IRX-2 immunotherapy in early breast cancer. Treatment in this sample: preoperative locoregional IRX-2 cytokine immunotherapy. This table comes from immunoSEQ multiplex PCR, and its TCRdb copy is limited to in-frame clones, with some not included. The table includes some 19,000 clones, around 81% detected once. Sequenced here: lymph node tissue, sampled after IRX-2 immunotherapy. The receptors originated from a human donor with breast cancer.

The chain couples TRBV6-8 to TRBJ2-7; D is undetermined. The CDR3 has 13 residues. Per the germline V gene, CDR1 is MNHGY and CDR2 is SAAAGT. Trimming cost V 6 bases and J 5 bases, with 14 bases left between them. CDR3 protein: CASSPVGFDEQYF. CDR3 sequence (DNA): TGTGCCAGCAGCCCGGTGGGGTTTGACGAGCAGTACTTC.

CDR3 sequence (DNA): TGTGCCTGGAGTGGATTGACAGGGGGCGCGGGACAGCCCCAGCATTTT. Its translation: CAWSGLTGGAGQPQHF. The V call is TRBV30, the J call TRBJ1-5; 10 bases fit TRBD1. CDR3 size: 16 residues. Per germline, CDR1 GTSNPN and CDR2 SVGIG (reference sequence). The V segment lost 1 base and the J segment 7 bases; nucleotides outside the gene matches: 10.

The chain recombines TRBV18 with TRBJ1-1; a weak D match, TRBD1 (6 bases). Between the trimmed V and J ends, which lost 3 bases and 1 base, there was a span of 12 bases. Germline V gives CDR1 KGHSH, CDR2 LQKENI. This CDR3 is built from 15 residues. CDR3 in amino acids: CASSPLMTGNTEAFF. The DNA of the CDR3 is TGTGCCAGCTCACCTCTTATGACAGGGAACACTGAAGCTTTCTTT.

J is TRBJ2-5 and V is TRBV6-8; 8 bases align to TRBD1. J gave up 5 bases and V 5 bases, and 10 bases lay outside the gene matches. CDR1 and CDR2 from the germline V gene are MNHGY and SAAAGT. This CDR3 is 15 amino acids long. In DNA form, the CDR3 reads TGTGCCAGCAGTCTAAATGCAGGGGGCGCGGAGACCCAGTACTTC. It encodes CASSLNAGGAETQYF.

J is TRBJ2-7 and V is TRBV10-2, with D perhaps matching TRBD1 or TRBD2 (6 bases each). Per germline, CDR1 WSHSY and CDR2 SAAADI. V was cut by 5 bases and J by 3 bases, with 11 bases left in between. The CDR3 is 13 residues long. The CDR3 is CASSSGGGYEQYF. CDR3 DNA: TGCGCCAGCAGTTCCGGAGGGGGCTACGAGCAGTACTTC.

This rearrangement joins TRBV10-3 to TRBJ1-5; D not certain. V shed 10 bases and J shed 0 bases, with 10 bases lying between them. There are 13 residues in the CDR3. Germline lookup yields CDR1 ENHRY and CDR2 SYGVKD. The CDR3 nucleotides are TGTGCCACCCAGCAAGATAGCAATCAGCCCCAGCATTTT. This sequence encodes CATQQDSNQPQHF.

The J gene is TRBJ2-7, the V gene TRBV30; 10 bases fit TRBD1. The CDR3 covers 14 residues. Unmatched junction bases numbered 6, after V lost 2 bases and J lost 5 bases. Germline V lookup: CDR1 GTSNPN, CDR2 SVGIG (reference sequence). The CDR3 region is CAWSSDRGLDEQYF. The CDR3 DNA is TGTGCCTGGAGTTCGGACAGGGGGTTGGACGAGCAGTACTTC.

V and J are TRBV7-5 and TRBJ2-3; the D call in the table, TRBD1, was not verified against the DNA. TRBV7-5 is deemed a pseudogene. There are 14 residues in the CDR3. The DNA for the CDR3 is TGTGCCAGCAGCTTATCAGGGTTCACAGATACGCAGTATTTT. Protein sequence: CASSLSGFTDTQYF.

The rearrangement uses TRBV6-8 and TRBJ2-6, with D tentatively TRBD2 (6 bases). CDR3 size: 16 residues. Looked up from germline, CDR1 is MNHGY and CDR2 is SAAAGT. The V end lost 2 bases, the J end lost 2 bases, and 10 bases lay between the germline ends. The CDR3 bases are TGTGCCAGCAGTTACCGGAGGGGAACTGGGGCCAACGTCCTGACTTTC. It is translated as CASSYRRGTGANVLTF.

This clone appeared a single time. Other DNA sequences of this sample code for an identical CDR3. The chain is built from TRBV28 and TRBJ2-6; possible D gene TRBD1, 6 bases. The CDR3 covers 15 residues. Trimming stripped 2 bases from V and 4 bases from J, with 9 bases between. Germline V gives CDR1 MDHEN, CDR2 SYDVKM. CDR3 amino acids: CASSLGGPGANVLTF. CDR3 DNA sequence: TGTGCCAGCAGTTTAGGGGGCCCCGGGGCCAACGTCCTGACTTTC.

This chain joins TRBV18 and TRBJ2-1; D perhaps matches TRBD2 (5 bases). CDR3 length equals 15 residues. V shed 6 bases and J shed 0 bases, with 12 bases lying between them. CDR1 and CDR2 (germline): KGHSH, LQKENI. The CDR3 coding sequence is TGTGCCAGCTCGGCACCGGGGTTCTCCTACAATGAGCAGTTCTTC. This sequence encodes CASSAPGFSYNEQFF.

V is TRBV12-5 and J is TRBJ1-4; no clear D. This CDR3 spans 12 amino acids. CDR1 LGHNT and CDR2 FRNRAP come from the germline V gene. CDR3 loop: CASGRFDEKLFF. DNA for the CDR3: TGTGCCAGCGGACGGTTTGATGAAAAACTGTTTTTT.

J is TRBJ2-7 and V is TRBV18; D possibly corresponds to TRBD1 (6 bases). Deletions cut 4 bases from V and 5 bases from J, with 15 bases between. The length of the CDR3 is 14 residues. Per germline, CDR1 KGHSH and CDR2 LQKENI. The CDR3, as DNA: TGTGCCAGCTCACTTTCAGGACAGTTCGACGAGCAGTACTTC. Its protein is CASSLSGQFDEQYF.

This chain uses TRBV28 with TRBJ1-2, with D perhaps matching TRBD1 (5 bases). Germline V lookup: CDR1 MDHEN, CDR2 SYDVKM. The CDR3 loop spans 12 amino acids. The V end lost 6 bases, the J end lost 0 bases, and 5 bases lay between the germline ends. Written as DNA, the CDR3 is TGTGCCAGCAGGGGACCTAACTATGGCTACACCTTC. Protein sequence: CASRGPNYGYTF.

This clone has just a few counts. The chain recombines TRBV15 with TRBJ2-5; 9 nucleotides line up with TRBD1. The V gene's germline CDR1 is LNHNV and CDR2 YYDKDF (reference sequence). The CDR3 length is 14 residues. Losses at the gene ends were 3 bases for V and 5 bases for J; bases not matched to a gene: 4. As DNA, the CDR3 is TGTGCCACCAGCAGCTCTGGACAGGGGGAGACCCAGTACTTC. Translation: CATSSSGQGETQYF.

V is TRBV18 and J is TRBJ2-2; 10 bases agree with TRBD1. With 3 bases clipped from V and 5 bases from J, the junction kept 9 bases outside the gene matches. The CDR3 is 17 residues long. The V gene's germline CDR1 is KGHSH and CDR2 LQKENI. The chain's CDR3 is CASSPVDRGTGTGELFF. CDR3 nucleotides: TGTGCCAGCTCACCGGTGGACAGGGGGACGGGGACCGGGGAGCTGTTTTTT.

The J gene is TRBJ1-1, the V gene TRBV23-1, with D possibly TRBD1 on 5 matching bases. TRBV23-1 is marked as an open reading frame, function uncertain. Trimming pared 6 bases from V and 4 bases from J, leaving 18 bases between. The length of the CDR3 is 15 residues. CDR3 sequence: CASSQDRGTGTEAFF. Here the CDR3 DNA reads TGCGCCAGCAGCCAAGATAGAGGGACTGGCACTGAAGCTTTCTTT.

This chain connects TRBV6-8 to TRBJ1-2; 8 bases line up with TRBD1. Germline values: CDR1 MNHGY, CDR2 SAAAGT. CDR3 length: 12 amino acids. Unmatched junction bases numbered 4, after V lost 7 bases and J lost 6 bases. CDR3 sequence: CASNPGGHGYTF. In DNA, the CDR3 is TGTGCCAGCAATCCAGGGGGCCATGGCTACACCTTC.

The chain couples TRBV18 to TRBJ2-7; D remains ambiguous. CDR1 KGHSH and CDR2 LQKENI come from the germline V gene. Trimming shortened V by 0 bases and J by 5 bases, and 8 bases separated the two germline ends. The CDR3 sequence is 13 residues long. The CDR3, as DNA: TGTGCCAGCTCACCACCTTCCGAGGACGAGCAGTACTTC. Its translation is CASSPPSEDEQYF.

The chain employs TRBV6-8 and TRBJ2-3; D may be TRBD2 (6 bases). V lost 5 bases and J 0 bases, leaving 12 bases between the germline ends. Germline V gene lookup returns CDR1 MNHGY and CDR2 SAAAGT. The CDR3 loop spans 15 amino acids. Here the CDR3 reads CASSRSGDSTDTQYF. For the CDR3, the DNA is TGTGCCAGCAGTAGGTCGGGGGATAGCACAGATACGCAGTATTTT.

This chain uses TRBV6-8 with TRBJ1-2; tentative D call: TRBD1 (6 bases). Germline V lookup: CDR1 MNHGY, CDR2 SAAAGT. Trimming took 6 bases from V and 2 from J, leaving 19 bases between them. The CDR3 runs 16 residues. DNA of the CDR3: TGTGCCAGCAGGGTAGGAGCGGGACACTGGAACTATGGCTACACCTTC. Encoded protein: CASRVGAGHWNYGYTF.

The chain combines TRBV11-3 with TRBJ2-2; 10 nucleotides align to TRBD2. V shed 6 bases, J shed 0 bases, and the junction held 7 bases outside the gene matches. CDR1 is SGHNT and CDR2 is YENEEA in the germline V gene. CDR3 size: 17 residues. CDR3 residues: CASSSRLAGSNTGELFF. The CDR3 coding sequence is TGTGCCAGCAGTTCGAGACTAGCGGGCTCGAACACCGGGGAGCTGTTTTTT.

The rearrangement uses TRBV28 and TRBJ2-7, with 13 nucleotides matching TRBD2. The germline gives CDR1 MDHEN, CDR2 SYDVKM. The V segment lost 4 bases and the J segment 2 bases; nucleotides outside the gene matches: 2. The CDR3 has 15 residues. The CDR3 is CASSSGLAGPYEQYF. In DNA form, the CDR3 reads TGTGCCAGCAGTTCGGGACTAGCGGGGCCCTACGAGCAGTACTTC.

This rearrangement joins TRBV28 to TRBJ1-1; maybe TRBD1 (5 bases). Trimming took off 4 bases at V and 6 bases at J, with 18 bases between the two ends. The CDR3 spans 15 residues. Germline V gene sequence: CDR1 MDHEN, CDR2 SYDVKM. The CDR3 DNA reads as TGTGCCAGCAGTTCGCAGACAGCGAGTGGTGCTGAAGCTTTCTTT. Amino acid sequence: CASSSQTASGAEAFF.

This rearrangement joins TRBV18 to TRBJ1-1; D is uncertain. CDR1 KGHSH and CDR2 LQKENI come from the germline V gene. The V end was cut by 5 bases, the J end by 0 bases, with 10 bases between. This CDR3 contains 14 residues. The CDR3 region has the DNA TGTGCCAGCTCATCCAGAGACCTGAACACTGAAGCTTTCTTT. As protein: CASSSRDLNTEAFF. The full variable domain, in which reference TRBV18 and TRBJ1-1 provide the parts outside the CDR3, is NAGVMQNPRHLVRRRGQEARLRCSPMKGHSHVYWYRQLPEEGLKFMVYLQKENIIDESGMPKERFSAEFPKEGPSILRIQQVVRGDSAAYFCASSSRDLNTEAFFGQGTRLTVV.